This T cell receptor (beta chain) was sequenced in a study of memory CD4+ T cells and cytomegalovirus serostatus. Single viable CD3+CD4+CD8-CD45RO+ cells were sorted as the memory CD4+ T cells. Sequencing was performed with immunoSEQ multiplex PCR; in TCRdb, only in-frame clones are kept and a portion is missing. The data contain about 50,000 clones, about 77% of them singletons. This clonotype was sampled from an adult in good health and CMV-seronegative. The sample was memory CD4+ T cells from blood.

The DNA of the CDR3 is TGCGCCAGCAGCCTAACCTACACAGATACGCAGTATTTT. It yields the protein CASSLTYTDTQYF. V gene TRBV10-1 combines with J gene TRBJ2-3; D not resolved. The V gene lost 6 bases and the J gene lost 2 bases, with 9 bases spanning the gap. The CDR3 is made up of 13 amino acids. CDR1 and CDR2 from the germline V gene are WNHNN and SYGVQD (reference sequence).